The TCR beta chain under discussion was sequenced for a study of control samples from healthy donors and cancer patients. The CDR3 is 15 residues long. Trimming pared 5 bases from V and 0 bases from J, leaving 11 bases between. The germline V gene has CDR1 SGHTA and CDR2 FQGNSA. The repertoire was sequenced with immunoSEQ multiplex PCR; TCRdb's copy has only in-frame clones and lacks some. The sample lists under 150,000 clones; approximately 94% were seen once. The sample was PBMCs. The clonotype comes from a man in his fifties or sixties with head and neck cancer. The chain couples TRBV7-2 to TRBJ1-5; possible D gene TRBD1, 6 bases. The CDR3 spells CASSPQGISNQPQHF. CDR3 nucleotide sequence: TGTGCCAGCAGCCCACAGGGCATTAGCAATCAGCCCCAGCATTTT.